These 28 T cell receptor beta chains came from one sample sequenced in a study of blood T cell repertoires in COVID-19. Profiled with immunoSEQ multiplex PCR; TCRdb holds only in-frame clones, not every one. Of 65,000 to 75,000 clones listed, roughly three quarters were seen once; the top ten hold around a sixth. Input material: peripheral blood. The receptors stem from a man older than 75 with acute or convalescent COVID-19.

The chain is built from TRBV29-1 and TRBJ2-3, with TRBD2 matching over 9 bases. The junction had 5 bases not matched to a gene; V was cut back by 5 bases and J by 2 bases. The germline gives CDR1 SQVTM, CDR2 ANQGSEA. The CDR3 length is 14 residues. Here the CDR3 reads CSVHSGRSTDTQYF. The CDR3, as DNA: TGCAGCGTTCACAGCGGGAGGTCCACAGATACGCAGTATTTT.

This chain uses TRBV12-2 with TRBJ2-4; the table names TRBD2, a call not compared with the DNA. TRBV12-2 is an annotated pseudogene. The CDR3 runs 19 residues. The CDR3 nucleotides are TGTGCAAGTCGCTTAGCGACTAGCGGGGTTACCAGGGCCAAAAACATTCAGTACTTC. As protein: CASRLATSGVTRAKNIQYF.

The CDR3 DNA follows: TGTGCCGGGACCGGGACAGTAATGAACACTGAAGCTTTCTTT. It encodes CAGTGTVMNTEAFF. This chain joins TRBV30 and TRBJ1-1; 7 bases are shared with TRBD1. CDR1 GTSNPN and CDR2 SVGIG come from the germline V gene (reference sequence). V trimming: 8 bases; J trimming: 0 bases; junction bases outside the gene matches: 9. The CDR3 is made up of 14 amino acids.

This clone came up once. V is TRBV30 and J is TRBJ2-2, with D unresolved. Germline V gene lookup returns CDR1 GTSNPN and CDR2 SVGIG (reference sequence). This CDR3 has 17 amino acids. V lost 1 base and J lost 8, with 23 bases in between. CDR3 loop: CAWSDRLADPKWGELFF. CDR3 sequence (DNA): TGTGCCTGGAGTGATCGGTTAGCCGATCCTAAGTGGGGGGAGCTGTTTTTT.

The rearrangement links TRBV4-2 to TRBJ2-5, with 12 bases identical to TRBD2. The germline gives CDR1 LGHNA, CDR2 YNFKEQ. The CDR3 loop spans 18 amino acids. J gave up 2 bases and V 1 base, and 8 bases lay outside the gene matches. This CDR3 is CASSQGRRLAGEQETQYF. CDR3 nucleotide sequence: TGTGCCAGCAGCCAAGGGCGGAGACTAGCGGGAGAGCAAGAGACCCAGTACTTC.

The count of this clone is one. This rearrangement joins TRBV2 to TRBJ2-5, with 10 bases identical to TRBD1. Germline V gene sequence: CDR1 SNHLY, CDR2 FYNNEI. This CDR3 comprises 15 residues. V was pared by 6 bases and J by 5 bases, with 9 bases of the junction left unmatched. CDR3 region: CASRSGTGDEETQYF. In DNA, the CDR3 is TGTGCCAGCAGGTCCGGGACAGGGGATGAGGAGACCCAGTACTTC. The full variable domain, its missing parts supplied by reference TRBV2 and TRBJ2-5, is EPEVTQTPSHQVTQMGQEVILRCVPISNHLYFYWYRQILGQKVEFLVSFYNNEISEKSEIFDDQFSVERPDGSNFTLKIRSTKLEDSAMYFCASRSGTGDEETQYFGPGTRLLVL.

The V and J genes are TRBV7-2 and TRBJ2-6, with 7 bases lining up with TRBD1. Germline trimming cut 6 bases from V and 0 bases from J; bases unmatched to any gene: 8. The CDR3 runs to 17 residues. CDR1 and CDR2 from the germline V gene are SGHTA and FQGNSA. CDR3 region: CASSRDRKSSGANVLTF. The CDR3 DNA sequence: TGTGCCAGCAGTCGGGACAGAAAAAGCTCTGGGGCCAACGTCCTGACTTTC. Combining the CDR3 with reference TRBV7-2 and TRBJ2-6 gives the whole variable domain GAGVSQSPSNKVTEKGKDVELRCDPISGHTALYWYRQSLGQGLEFLIYFQGNSAPDKSGLPSDRFSAERTGGSVSTLTIQRTQQEDSAVYLCASSRDRKSSGANVLTFGAGSRLTVL.

J is TRBJ1-3 and V is TRBV3-1 (or the pseudogene TRBV3-2); D is unresolved. Germline V gene sequence: CDR1 LGHDT, CDR2 YNNKEL (reference sequence). CDR3 size: 13 residues. V was pared by 3 bases and J by 1 base, with 4 bases between. In DNA, the CDR3 is TGTGCCAGCAGCCATCTGTCTGGAAACACCATATATTTT. Its translation is CASSHLSGNTIYF.

This chain connects TRBV5-1 to TRBJ1-2; D possibly corresponds to TRBD1 (6 bases). V was clipped by 1 base and J by 12 bases, with 13 bases between them. Germline CDR1 reads SGHRS; CDR2 reads YFSETQ. CDR3 length equals 12 residues. CDR3 amino acids: CASSLNREGDTF. The CDR3 region has the DNA TGCGCCAGCAGCTTGAACAGGGAAGGGGACACCTTC.

The V gene is TRBV11-1, the J gene TRBJ2-7; D gene unclear. V was cut by 5 bases and J by 6 bases, with 17 bases left in between. The CDR3 extends over 14 amino acids. Germline-derived CDR1 and CDR2 are SGHAT and FQDESV (reference sequence). Here the CDR3 reads CASSLGPGLREQYF. DNA of the CDR3: TGTGCCAGCAGCCTAGGGCCAGGCCTACGCGAGCAGTACTTC.

This chain joins TRBV19 and TRBJ1-5; D uncertain. This CDR3 has 12 residues. Deletions cut 11 bases from V and 5 bases from J, with 13 bases between. In germline, CDR1 is LNHDA, CDR2 SQIVND (reference sequence). CDR3 amino acids: CAVNSGDQPQHF. The CDR3 DNA follows: TGTGCCGTCAATAGCGGTGATCAGCCCCAGCATTTT.

In regard to this clone: The junction and the germline gene differ at one end; a read error may be behind it. The chain links TRBV7-7 to TRBJ2-5, with TRBD2 matching over 8 bases. Germline V lookup: CDR1 SSHAT, CDR2 FNYEAQ (reference sequence). The CDR3 consists of 16 residues. CDR3 sequence reads: CASSEDIREGQETQYF. CDR3 DNA sequence: TGTGCTAGCAGCGAAGACATCCGGGAGGGACAAGAGACCCAGTACTTC.

V gene TRBV28 combines with J gene TRBJ2-7, with D possibly matching TRBD2 (5 bases). Germline V gene sequence: CDR1 MDHEN, CDR2 SYDVKM. This CDR3 has 15 amino acids. The V gene lost 0 bases and the J gene lost 2 bases, with 11 bases spanning the gap. The CDR3: CASSLWASNTYEQYF. DNA for the CDR3: TGTGCCAGCAGTTTATGGGCTAGCAATACCTACGAGCAGTACTTC.

The gene calls are TRBV3-1 (or the pseudogene TRBV3-2) and TRBJ1-4, with D unresolved. The CDR3 loop spans 17 amino acids. V was cut by 0 bases and J by 2 bases, with 13 bases left in between. Germline CDR1 and CDR2: LGHDT and YNNKEL (reference sequence). The DNA for the CDR3 is TGTGCCAGCAGCCAAGATTTTTGGTCGACTACTAATGAAAAACTGTTTTTT. Residues: CASSQDFWSTTNEKLFF.

The chain is built from TRBV24-1 and TRBJ2-5; no firm D call. V was pared by 9 bases and J by 3 bases, with 7 bases between. The CDR3 has 11 residues. Germline CDR1 is KGHDR and CDR2 is SFDVKD. This CDR3 reads CATPKKETQYF. DNA for the CDR3: TGTGCCACCCCAAAAAAAGAGACCCAGTACTTC.

The genes are TRBV7-2 and TRBJ2-3, with TRBD2 matching 9 bases. The V gene end was trimmed by 4 bases and the J gene end by 0 bases; junction bases not matched to a gene: 5. CDR1 is SGHTA and CDR2 is FQGNSA in the germline V gene. This CDR3 spans 16 amino acids. The CDR3 region has the DNA TGTGCCAGCAGCTGGAGCGGGGGGCGAAGCACAGATACGCAGTATTTT. This encodes CASSWSGGRSTDTQYF.

CDR3 DNA sequence: TGTGCCATCAGTGAGACTACAGGGGAAAAACTGTTTTTT. It is translated as CAISETTGEKLFF. The chain carries TRBV10-3 and TRBJ1-4, with TRBD1 as a possible D gene (6 bases). The CDR3 covers 13 residues. Trimming left V 2 bases short and J 8 bases short, with 9 bases between. The germline V gene has CDR1 ENHRY and CDR2 SYGVKD.

This chain links TRBV7-9 with TRBJ1-2; 7 bases align to TRBD1. This CDR3 spans 17 amino acids. Losses at the gene ends were 2 bases for V and 7 bases for J; bases not matched to a gene: 16. Germline V lookup: CDR1 SEHNR, CDR2 FQNEAQ (reference sequence). The CDR3 loop reads CASSLWTGEAQPGGYTF. The CDR3 DNA follows: TGTGCCAGCAGCTTATGGACAGGAGAGGCGCAGCCGGGTGGCTACACCTTC.

This clone was counted between two and nine times. V usage is TRBV6-5 and J usage is TRBJ2-3, with a tentative D call TRBD2 (6 bases). Trimming stripped 6 bases from V and 3 bases from J, with 13 bases between. Looked up from germline, CDR1 is MNHEY and CDR2 is SVGAGI. This CDR3 has 14 amino acids. The CDR3 bases are TGTGCCAGCAGGAAACTAGCCGGGACAGATACGCAGTATTTT. Protein sequence: CASRKLAGTDTQYF.

The V gene is TRBV11-2, the J gene TRBJ1-2; TRBD1 might be the D (6 bases). The CDR3 extends over 12 amino acids. Germline lookup yields CDR1 SGHAT and CDR2 FQNNGV. V was pared by 5 bases and J by 8 bases, with 12 bases between. In nucleotides, the CDR3 is TGTGCCAGCAGCCTCAGGGGTCACGGCTACACCTTC. This translates into CASSLRGHGYTF.

The rearrangement links TRBV7-9 to TRBJ2-1, with TRBD2 matching 8 bases. CDR1 SEHNR and CDR2 FQNEAQ come from the germline V gene (reference sequence). The trim removed 5 bases at V and 6 bases at J, leaving 18 bases unmatched. The CDR3 length is 18 residues. The CDR3 region has the DNA TGTGCCAGCAGCCTGGTAGGGATCCCCCTCGGGGGGGGCAATGAGCAGTTCTTC. It is translated as CASSLVGIPLGGGNEQFF.

V and J are TRBV5-1 and TRBJ2-1, with a possible D match to TRBD2 (6 bases). The length of the CDR3 is 18 residues. Germline loops: CDR1 SGHRS, CDR2 YFSETQ. Trimming removed 0 bases at V and 0 bases at J, with 16 bases between. The CDR3 DNA sequence: TGCGCCAGCAGCTTGGAGCTAGCGAGACGTTACTCCTACAATGAGCAGTTCTTC. It is translated as CASSLELARRYSYNEQFF.

The chain is built from TRBV29-1 and TRBJ2-3; D gene ambiguous. V shed 4 bases and J shed 3 bases, with 17 bases lying between them. Germline V gene lookup returns CDR1 SQVTM and CDR2 ANQGSEA. The CDR3 is 15 residues long. The CDR3 protein is CSVARGAASTDTQYF. DNA for the CDR3: TGCAGCGTTGCCCGTGGCGCGGCAAGTACAGATACGCAGTATTTT.

CDR3 sequence reads: CASSRTSGRGGEQFF. For the CDR3, the DNA is TGTGCCAGTTCAAGAACTAGCGGGAGGGGAGGTGAGCAGTTCTTC. The V and J genes are TRBV6-4 and TRBJ2-1; the match to TRBD2 covers 13 bases. Looked up from germline, CDR1 is MRHNA and CDR2 is SNTAGT. The CDR3 extends over 15 amino acids. The trim removed 9 bases at V and 9 bases at J, leaving 11 bases unmatched.

The chain links TRBV11-3 to TRBJ2-2; 9 bases fit TRBD2. Germline CDR1 reads SGHNT; CDR2 reads YENEEA. The CDR3 has 16 amino acids. The J segment lost 4 bases and the V segment lost 5 bases, leaving 8 bases of the junction unmatched. The CDR3 DNA reads TGTGCCAGCAGCCCCTATCGCGGGAGGGCCACCGGGGAGCTGTTTTTT. This codes for CASSPYRGRATGELFF. Full variable domain (remainder filled in from reference TRBV11-3 and TRBJ2-2): EAGVVQSPRYKIIEKKQPVAFWCNPISGHNTLYWYLQNLGQGPELLIRYENEEAVDDSQLPKDRFSAERLKGVDSTLKIQPAELGDSAVYLCASSPYRGRATGELFFGEGSRLTVL.

This clone was recorded a few times. The chain carries TRBV5-1 and TRBJ1-5; 9 nucleotides align to TRBD1. CDR3 length: 17 amino acids. Looked up from germline, CDR1 is SGHRS and CDR2 is YFSETQ. Trimming at V came to 3 bases and at J to 2 bases, leaving 9 bases not matched to a gene. CDR3 loop: CASSYDRGAMGNQPQHF. CDR3 nucleotide sequence: TGCGCCAGCAGCTACGACAGGGGGGCTATGGGCAATCAGCCCCAGCATTTT.

The chain has TRBV6-6 and TRBJ1-2; D is possibly TRBD1 (5 bases). V was cut by 3 bases and J by 6 bases, with 11 bases left in between. The germline V gene has CDR1 MNHNY and CDR2 SVGAGI (reference sequence). This CDR3 has 13 amino acids. In DNA, the CDR3 is TGTGCCAGCAGTTATAAAAGACAGAATGGCTACACCTTC. This gives the protein CASSYKRQNGYTF.

This sequence joins TRBV5-4 and TRBJ1-6; possible D gene TRBD1, 5 bases. From germline, CDR1 is SGHNT and CDR2 YYREEE (reference sequence). V was trimmed by 4 bases and J by 7 bases, leaving 21 bases between them. CDR3 length: 17 residues. The CDR3 reads CASSVTLGGLNNSPLHF. CDR3 sequence (DNA): TGTGCCAGCAGCGTAACCCTCGGGGGACTGAACAATTCACCCCTCCACTTT.